Below are 32 T cell receptor beta chains sequenced from a single sample in a study of shared clonotypes between healthy human individuals. CD8 cells classed as naive were CD45RO-negative and positively selected for CCR7, excluding terminally differentiated effector memory CD45RA+ cells. Generated by immunoSEQ multiplex PCR, the TCRdb table keeps only in-frame clones and is missing some. This sample has about 2 million clones; about 95% occur once, and the top ten carry 0.9% to 1.4%. Sequenced material: naive CD8+ T cells sorted from blood. These receptors came from a man aged 18 to 29 in good health.

The genes are TRBV5-1 and TRBJ2-7; possibly TRBD1 or TRBD2 for D (5 bases each). The CDR3 is made up of 16 amino acids. In germline, CDR1 is SGHRS, CDR2 YFSETQ. V lost 4 bases and J lost 5, with 22 bases in between. CDR3 in DNA: TGCGCCAGCAGCCGTGTTGGATCCGGGGACGAGGACGAGCAGTACTTC. It translates to CASSRVGSGDEDEQYF.

This chain uses TRBV27 with TRBJ2-1; D is possibly TRBD2 (6 bases). This CDR3 region has 14 residues. From germline, CDR1 is MNHEY and CDR2 SMNVEV (reference sequence). The V gene lost 11 bases and the J gene lost 4 bases, with 18 bases spanning the gap. The CDR3 DNA is TGTGCCGCAAAGGTTGGCGGGATATACAATGAGCAGTTCTTC. The encoded protein is CAAKVGGIYNEQFF.

With respect to this clone: At the DNA level, this CDR3 is encoded by other sequences in the same sample as well. This chain links TRBV13 with TRBJ2-5; the D gene is possibly TRBD2 (5 bases). The CDR3 runs 14 residues. The germline gives CDR1 PRHDT, CDR2 FYEKMQ (reference sequence). Trimming stripped 3 bases from V and 3 bases from J, with 11 bases between. The CDR3 reads CASSLSLGEETQYF. DNA of the CDR3: TGTGCCAGCAGCTTGAGCCTGGGAGAAGAGACCCAGTACTTC.

This rearrangement joins TRBV29-1 to TRBJ1-3, with 11 bases matching TRBD1. The CDR3 loop spans 14 amino acids. The V gene's germline CDR1 is SQVTM and CDR2 ANQGSEA. The ends lost 6 bases at V and 4 bases at J; junction bases unmatched: 5. The CDR3 reads CSVEDRGHGNTIYF. The CDR3 DNA sequence: TGCAGCGTGGAGGACAGGGGGCACGGAAACACCATATATTTT. Drawing the rest from reference TRBV29-1 and TRBJ1-3, the complete variable domain is SAVISQKPSRDICQRGTSLTIQCQVDSQVTMMFWYRQQPGQSLTLIATANQGSEATYESGFVIDKFPISRPNLTFSTLTVSNMSPEDSSIYLCSVEDRGHGNTIYFGEGSWLTVV.

The chain combines TRBV7-2 with TRBJ2-7; D remains ambiguous. Germline-derived CDR1 and CDR2 are SGHTA and FQGNSA. V lost 3 bases and J 6 bases, leaving 9 bases between the germline ends. CDR3 size: 12 residues. The CDR3: CASSLGYSEQYF. In DNA form, the CDR3 reads TGTGCCAGCAGCTTGGGATATTCCGAGCAGTACTTC.

V is TRBV10-2 and J is TRBJ1-1; 8 bases line up with TRBD1. The V and J ends lost 7 bases and 3 bases, in that order; junction bases with no gene match: 1. CDR3 size: 12 residues. Germline lookup yields CDR1 WSHSY and CDR2 SAAADI. The CDR3 region is CASKQGDTEAFF. CDR3 bases: TGCGCCAGCAAACAGGGGGACACTGAAGCTTTCTTT.

The rearrangement links TRBV28 to TRBJ2-7, with D perhaps TRBD2 (6 bases). The CDR3 loop spans 15 amino acids. Germline V gives CDR1 MDHEN, CDR2 SYDVKM. V lost 3 bases and J 2 bases, leaving 14 bases between the germline ends. In DNA, the CDR3 is TGTGCCAGCAGTTTCCGGGGGATATCGACCTACGAGCAGTACTTC. The encoded protein is CASSFRGISTYEQYF.

The chain carries TRBV6-5 and TRBJ1-2; weak D call: TRBD1 (6 bases). This CDR3 has 14 residues. Trimming removed 0 bases at V and 5 bases at J, with 10 bases between. CDR1 MNHEY and CDR2 SVGAGI come from the germline V gene. For the CDR3, the DNA is TGTGCCAGCAGTTACTCGAGACAGGATTATGGCTACACCTTC. Its protein is CASSYSRQDYGYTF.

The chain carries TRBV6-5 and TRBJ1-1, with D unclear. The CDR3 sequence is 15 residues long. V lost 0 bases to trimming and J lost 1 base, with 9 bases between them. Germline lookup yields CDR1 MNHEY and CDR2 SVGAGI. CDR3 DNA sequence: TGTGCCAGCAGTTACTCGATCACTCCGAACACTGAAGCTTTCTTT. Amino acid sequence: CASSYSITPNTEAFF.

The chain uses TRBV14 and TRBJ2-2; D not resolved. Trimming pared 4 bases from V and 7 bases from J, leaving 10 bases between. This CDR3 region has 13 residues. CDR1 SGHDN and CDR2 FVKESK come from the germline V gene. The CDR3 DNA follows: TGTGCCAGCAGCCGACTTGGGGTCGGGGAGCTGTTTTTT. The encoded protein is CASSRLGVGELFF.

This clone showed up just once. The chain is built from TRBV28 and TRBJ1-5; D not resolved. The V end lost 2 bases, the J end lost 4 bases, and 9 bases lay between the germline ends. The CDR3 spans 14 residues. The germline V gene has CDR1 MDHEN and CDR2 SYDVKM. CDR3 nucleotide sequence: TGTGCCAGCAGTTTACCCCCGCTTAATCAGCCCCAGCATTTT. This encodes CASSLPPLNQPQHF.

CDR3 loop: CASSLKGGYQETQYF. CDR3 DNA: TGTGCCAGCAGTTTAAAGGGCGGTTATCAAGAGACCCAGTACTTC. The chain couples TRBV27 to TRBJ2-5; no clear D. The CDR3 has 15 residues. V lost 2 bases and J 2 bases, leaving 12 bases between the germline ends. Germline V gene sequence: CDR1 MNHEY, CDR2 SMNVEV (reference sequence).

The chain has TRBV7-9 and TRBJ2-3, with 8 bases fitting TRBD1. Per germline, CDR1 SEHNR and CDR2 FQNEAQ (reference sequence). J was trimmed by 2 bases and V by 5 bases; bases with no gene match: 12. CDR3 length equals 17 residues. CDR3 region: CASSRDTWTGITDTQYF. The CDR3 DNA reads TGTGCCAGCAGCCGCGATACCTGGACAGGGATCACAGATACGCAGTATTTT.

The chain is built from TRBV28 and TRBJ1-2; a possible D gene is TRBD1 (5 bases). The CDR3 has 14 residues. Trimming removed 3 bases at V and 5 bases at J, with 13 bases between. The germline V gene encodes CDR1 MDHEN and CDR2 SYDVKM. CDR3 nucleotides: TGTGCCAGCAGTTTTATGGGGGGAGGATATGGCTACACCTTC. This encodes CASSFMGGGYGYTF.

The chain links TRBV2 to TRBJ2-3, with D unresolved. This CDR3 region has 15 residues. Trimming shortened V by 4 bases and J by 0 bases, and 11 bases separated the two germline ends. The germline gives CDR1 SNHLY, CDR2 FYNNEI. The CDR3 DNA is TGTGCCAGCAGTGGACCTCGAGGTAGCACAGATACGCAGTATTTT. It specifies CASSGPRGSTDTQYF.

About this clone itself: The same CDR3 can be traced to other DNA sequences in this sample. The V gene is TRBV28, the J gene TRBJ2-7; TRBD2 agrees at 7 bases. The germline V gene encodes CDR1 MDHEN and CDR2 SYDVKM. The CDR3 runs 15 residues. Losses at the gene ends were 2 bases for V and 1 base for J; bases not matched to a gene: 5. For the CDR3, the DNA is TGTGCCAGCAGTTTAACGGGGGGTCTTTCCTACGAGCAGTACTTC. Its translation: CASSLTGGLSYEQYF. Drawing the rest from reference TRBV28 and TRBJ2-7, the complete variable domain is DVKVTQSSRYLVKRTGEKVFLECVQDMDHENMFWYRQDPGLGLRLIYFSYDVKMKEKGDIPEGYSVSREKKERFSLILESASTNQTSMYLCASSLTGGLSYEQYFGPGTRLTVT.

Details on this clone: This sample also contains other DNA sequences that code for the same CDR3. The chain couples TRBV9 to TRBJ2-1, with 10 bases identical to TRBD2. The CDR3 covers 14 residues. V trimming: 4 bases; J trimming: 5 bases; junction bases outside the gene matches: 3. Germline-derived CDR1 and CDR2 are SGDLS and YYNGEE. The CDR3, as DNA: TGTGCCAGCAGCTCTGGGACTAGCGACAATGAGCAGTTCTTC. Amino acid sequence: CASSSGTSDNEQFF.

This clone has only one observation. The V gene is TRBV4-1, the J gene TRBJ1-6; D call uncertain. Germline V gene sequence: CDR1 MGHRA, CDR2 YSYEKL. This CDR3 has 14 amino acids. V lost 1 base and J lost 7, with 8 bases in between. As DNA, the CDR3 is TGCGCCAGCAGCCAAGGGTTTCAGAATTCACCCCTCCACTTT. Its translation is CASSQGFQNSPLHF.

This CDR3 reads CASSVEVADTEAFF. The DNA of the CDR3 is TGTGCCAGTTCTGTGGAGGTTGCGGACACTGAAGCTTTCTTT. V usage is TRBV19 and J usage is TRBJ1-1; D unclear. This CDR3 comprises 14 residues. Germline CDR1 LNHDA, CDR2 SQIVND (reference sequence). V lost 8 bases and J 3 bases, leaving 16 bases between the germline ends.

The V gene is TRBV21-1, the J gene TRBJ1-1; TRBD1 is taken as the D call from the table, unchecked against the DNA. TRBV21-1 is a listed pseudogene. CDR3 length equals 17 residues. CDR3 nucleotide sequence: TGTGCCAGCAGCATTCTGACAGGGGGCGCGAGGTGGACTGAAGCTTTCTTT. Its translation: CASSILTGGARWTEAFF.

The J gene is TRBJ2-3, the V gene TRBV13; D is possibly TRBD2 (7 bases). CDR3 length: 15 amino acids. Per the germline V gene, CDR1 is PRHDT and CDR2 is FYEKMQ (reference sequence). Trimming stripped 6 bases from V and 2 bases from J, with 15 bases between. CDR3 loop: CASSEQGLLTDTQYF. The CDR3 DNA is TGTGCCAGCAGTGAACAGGGACTACTCACAGATACGCAGTATTTT.

The V gene is TRBV30, the J gene TRBJ2-7; D remains unclear. CDR1 and CDR2 (germline): GTSNPN, SVGIG (reference sequence). V dropped 0 bases and J dropped 2 bases, with 8 bases sitting between them. This CDR3 comprises 13 residues. This chain's CDR3 is CAWSVPGAYEQYF. CDR3 coding DNA: TGTGCCTGGAGTGTTCCTGGGGCCTACGAGCAGTACTTC.

The chain has TRBV4-1 and TRBJ1-1, with D unclear. This CDR3 is 14 amino acids long. The V gene lost 0 bases and the J gene lost 3 bases, with 8 bases spanning the gap. Germline V gives CDR1 MGHRA, CDR2 YSYEKL. DNA of the CDR3: TGCGCCAGCAGCCAAGATCAAGGTCACACTGAAGCTTTCTTT. It codes for CASSQDQGHTEAFF.

The chain recombines TRBV6-1 with TRBJ2-7; no reliable D call. V lost 1 base and J lost 0, with 10 bases in between. Per germline, CDR1 MNHNS and CDR2 SASEGT. The CDR3 runs to 15 residues. CDR3 coding DNA: TGTGCCAGCAGTGAAGAAGTCAGTATCTCCTACGAGCAGTACTTC. Translating it yields CASSEEVSISYEQYF.

This chain joins TRBV13 and TRBJ1-3, with 7 bases identical to TRBD1. This CDR3 has 14 amino acids. V gave up 0 bases and J gave up 6 bases; unmatched junction bases: 2. CDR1 and CDR2 from the germline V gene are PRHDT and FYEKMQ (reference sequence). For the CDR3, the DNA is TGTGCCAGCAGCTTAGGCAGGGGGACAAACACCATATATTTT. The encoded protein is CASSLGRGTNTIYF. Looking up the rest from reference TRBV13 and TRBJ1-3 gives the full variable domain: AAGVIQSPRHLIKEKRETATLKCYPIPRHDTVYWYQQGPGQDPQFLISFYEKMQSDKGSIPDRFSAQQFSDYHSELNMSSLELGDSALYFCASSLGRGTNTIYFGEGSWLTVV.

The rearrangement uses TRBV7-9 and TRBJ2-1; TRBD2 matches 12 bases. CDR1 and CDR2 (germline): SEHNR, FQNEAQ (reference sequence). CDR3 size: 18 residues. J lost 1 base, V lost 5 bases, and 9 bases had no gene match. The CDR3 bases are TGTGCCAGCAGCGCCCCCATTGGGACTAGCGGGTCCTACAATGAGCAGTTCTTC. Translated, it gives CASSAPIGTSGSYNEQFF.

This clone was seen once. The sample has other DNA sequences that encode this CDR3 too. In DNA form, the CDR3 reads TGTGCCAGCAGCGCGTCCTCTGGGGCCAACGTCCTGACTTTC. Residues: CASSASSGANVLTF. This chain uses TRBV9 with TRBJ2-6, with D unclear. Germline V gene lookup returns CDR1 SGDLS and CDR2 YYNGEE. The CDR3 runs to 14 residues. Trimming shortened V by 3 bases and J by 0 bases, and 4 bases separated the two germline ends.

The genes are TRBV6-1 and TRBJ1-1; 9 positions match TRBD1. Losses at the gene ends were 6 bases for V and 5 bases for J; bases not matched to a gene: 4. The CDR3 has 13 amino acids. The germline V gene encodes CDR1 MNHNS and CDR2 SASEGT. This CDR3 is CASSQDRGTEAFF. In DNA, the CDR3 is TGTGCCAGCAGCCAAGACAGGGGGACTGAAGCTTTCTTT.

The chain uses TRBV5-1 and TRBJ1-2; no clear D. The V gene lost 2 bases and the J gene lost 0 bases, with 8 bases spanning the gap. The CDR3 covers 14 residues. The V gene's germline CDR1 is SGHRS and CDR2 YFSETQ. The CDR3, as DNA: TGCGCCAGCAGCTTTACCGGGTCTAACTATGGCTACACCTTC. Its translation is CASSFTGSNYGYTF.

On this clone itself: This CDR3 is also generated by other DNA sequences in the sample. The rearrangement joins TRBV9 to TRBJ1-1; no reliable D call. Trimming removed 4 bases at V and 6 bases at J, with 13 bases between. CDR1 and CDR2 (germline): SGDLS, YYNGEE. The CDR3 sequence is 13 residues long. The CDR3: CASSTVEGAEAFF. CDR3 DNA: TGTGCCAGCAGCACTGTGGAGGGAGCTGAAGCTTTCTTT.

This clone was detected only once. The CDR3 DNA reads as TGTGCCAGCAGCTCTGGTAGTGGGTACGAGCAGTACTTC. Amino acids: CASSSGSGYEQYF. This chain uses TRBV5-5 with TRBJ2-7; D not resolved. Germline V CDR1 and CDR2: SGHKS, YYEKEE (reference sequence). This CDR3 contains 13 residues. V shed 3 bases and J shed 4 bases, with 11 bases lying between them.

Comment on this clone: Other DNA sequences in the sample encode the same CDR3. The chain is built from TRBV5-1 and TRBJ2-7; TRBD2 aligns across 12 bases. V gave up 4 bases and J gave up 2 bases; unmatched junction bases: 7. Germline CDR1 and CDR2: SGHRS and YFSETQ. There are 16 residues in the CDR3. CDR3 protein: CASSPRTSGTTYEQYF. The CDR3 DNA sequence: TGCGCCAGCAGCCCGCGGACTAGCGGGACCACCTACGAGCAGTACTTC. The variable domain in full, completed from reference TRBV5-1 and TRBJ2-7, reads KAGVTQTPRYLIKTRGQQVTLSCSPISGHRSVSWYQQTPGQGLQFLFEYFSETQRNKGNFPGRFSGRQFSNSRSEMNVSTLELGDSALYLCASSPRTSGTTYEQYFGPGTRLTVT.